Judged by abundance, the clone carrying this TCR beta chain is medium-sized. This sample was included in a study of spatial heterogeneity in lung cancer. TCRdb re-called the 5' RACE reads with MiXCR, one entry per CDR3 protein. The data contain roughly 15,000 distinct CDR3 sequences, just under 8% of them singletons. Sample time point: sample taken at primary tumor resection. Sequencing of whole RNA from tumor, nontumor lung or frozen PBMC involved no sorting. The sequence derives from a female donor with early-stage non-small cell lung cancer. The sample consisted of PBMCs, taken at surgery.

As DNA, the CDR3 is TGTGCCAGCAGGAGGCAGGCGACCTTATACAATGAGCAGTTCTTC. Its translation is CASRRQATLYNEQFF. The chain joins TRBV12-3 or TRBV12-4 to TRBJ2-1; D ambiguous. The CDR3 loop spans 15 amino acids. Trimming shortened V by 6 bases and J by 4 bases, and 16 bases separated the two germline ends.